Below are 11 T cell receptor beta chains sequenced from a single sample in a study of cytomegalovirus exposure and HLA in healthy donors. PCR involved 60 Vbeta and 13 Jbeta primers. Produced via immunoSEQ multiplex PCR; TCRdb's table is partial and in-frame only. The sample gives about 88,000 clones, 55% to 75% of which show up once; approximately 16% is in the top ten. The specimen sequenced was PBMCs. Source of these receptors: a woman aged 18-29 years in good health and CMV-seropositive.

This clone was seen once. V and J are TRBV9 and TRBJ1-4; no reliable D call. This CDR3 contains 13 residues. CDR1 is SGDLS and CDR2 is YYNGEE in the germline V gene. V dropped 3 bases and J dropped 8 bases, with 11 bases sitting between them. CDR3 residues: CASSGGNKEKLFF. The DNA of the CDR3 is TGTGCCAGCAGCGGCGGGAACAAAGAAAAACTGTTTTTT.

This chain joins TRBV7-3 and TRBJ1-5, with D unresolved. V was shortened by 3 bases and J by 3 bases, with 12 bases between the two germline ends. The CDR3 extends over 15 amino acids. Germline V gene sequence: CDR1 SGHTA, CDR2 FQGTGA. CDR3 sequence reads: CASSFGIVFNQPQHF. The CDR3 nucleotides are TGTGCCAGCAGCTTCGGGATAGTCTTCAATCAGCCCCAGCATTTT.

The J gene is TRBJ1-5, the V gene TRBV7-2; 8 bases align to TRBD1. V gave up 5 bases and J gave up 0 bases; unmatched junction bases: 3. Germline loops: CDR1 SGHTA, CDR2 FQGNSA. The CDR3 spans 15 residues. The CDR3 sequence is CASSRGQGSNQPQHF. Written as DNA, the CDR3 is TGTGCCAGCAGCCGTGGACAGGGTAGCAATCAGCCCCAGCATTTT.

This rearrangement joins TRBV27 to TRBJ2-1; maybe TRBD2 (6 bases). Trimming cost V 4 bases and J 9 bases, with 19 bases left between them. The CDR3 covers 15 residues. Germline loops: CDR1 MNHEY, CDR2 SMNVEV (reference sequence). The CDR3 is CASSSPGSGKGEQFF. In DNA, the CDR3 is TGTGCCAGCAGTTCCCCGGGTAGCGGAAAAGGTGAGCAGTTCTTC.

The genes are TRBV7-2 and TRBJ2-5; 9 bases line up with TRBD2. The CDR3 is 15 amino acids. The ends lost 1 base at V and 1 base at J; junction bases unmatched: 1. Germline V gene data show CDR1 as SGHTA and CDR2 as FQGNSA. The CDR3 protein is CASSLVGLAQETQYF. In nucleotides, the CDR3 is TGTGCCAGCAGCTTAGTGGGACTAGCCCAAGAGACCCAGTACTTC.

Sample share makes this clone medium-sized. The chain recombines TRBV14 with TRBJ2-1, with a tentative D call TRBD2 (6 bases). The CDR3 consists of 15 residues. Looked up from germline, CDR1 is SGHDN and CDR2 is FVKESK. Trimming shortened V by 5 bases and J by 1 base, and 12 bases separated the two germline ends. The CDR3 here is CASSILAFSYNEQFF. In DNA form, the CDR3 reads TGTGCCAGCAGCATTCTAGCGTTTTCCTACAATGAGCAGTTCTTC.

This clone has a handful of counts. The chain has TRBV6-6 and TRBJ2-2, with 8 bases aligning to TRBD1. CDR1 and CDR2 (germline): MNHNY, SVGAGI (reference sequence). Trimming cost V 6 bases and J 3 bases; bases outside gene matches: 9. This CDR3 is 16 amino acids long. CDR3 nucleotide sequence: TGTGCCAGCAGGCCCAGGGGGCGGAGAGACACCGGGGAGCTGTTTTTT. It codes for CASRPRGRRDTGELFF.

The rearrangement uses TRBV5-4 and TRBJ1-1; the match to TRBD1 covers 9 bases. With V trimmed by 7 bases and J by 4 bases, 11 bases remained unmatched. CDR1 is SGHNT and CDR2 is YYREEE in the germline V gene (reference sequence). The CDR3 is made up of 15 amino acids. The CDR3 sequence: CASRDRAATVTEAFF. The CDR3 bases are TGTGCCAGCCGGGACAGGGCCGCGACAGTCACTGAAGCTTTCTTT.

V usage is TRBV5-6 and J usage is TRBJ2-5; 10 bases map to TRBD1. The end of the DNA aligns better with TRBJ2-7, so the J call may be wrong. The CDR3 sequence is 15 residues long. Per the germline V gene, CDR1 is SGHDT and CDR2 is YYEEEE. The CDR3 DNA reads TGTGCCAGCAGCTTGTCCCGGACAGGGGGCTACGAGCAGTACTTC. Protein sequence: CASSLSRTGGYEQYF.

The chain carries TRBV4-2 and TRBJ2-2; the match to TRBD1 covers 8 bases. The CDR3 is 18 amino acids. V lost 6 bases to trimming and J lost 1 base; unmatched junction nucleotides: 13. The germline V gene has CDR1 LGHNA and CDR2 YNFKEQ. The CDR3 protein is CASSYGSPGQENTGELFF. For the CDR3, the DNA is TGTGCCAGCAGTTACGGCTCACCGGGACAGGAGAACACCGGGGAGCTGTTTTTT.

CDR3 coding DNA: TGTGCCAGCAGCTTAGCGTTGGCTAGCGGGAGCCGATCCTACAATGAGCAGTTCTTC. Translating gives CASSLALASGSRSYNEQFF. V is TRBV7-8 and J is TRBJ2-1; 10 nucleotides align to TRBD2. The germline V gene encodes CDR1 SGHVS and CDR2 FQNEAQ. The J segment lost 1 base and the V segment lost 0 bases, leaving 9 bases of the junction unmatched. This CDR3 contains 19 residues.